A selection of T cell receptor beta chains follows, all from one sample in a study of blood T cell repertoires in COVID-19. Libraries were prepared by immunoSEQ multiplex PCR; TCRdb keeps only in-frame clonotypes and omits some of them. Among about 340,000 clones listed, 65% to 85% were seen once. Sequenced: peripheral blood. The origin of the receptors is a man younger than 40 with active or convalescent COVID-19. CDR3s include the opening cysteine and the closing phenylalanine or tryptophan. A D gene is named only where the DNA matches it firmly. The size entry is marked missing in some rows and otherwise reads once, few, many or a size class.

J,size,D,V,DNA,CDR3
TRBJ2-2,-,-,TRBV4-3,TGCGCCAGCAGCCAAGGAGGGGGGGATACCGGGGAGCTGTTTTTT,CASSQGGGDTGELFF
TRBJ2-3,once,TRBD2,TRBV18,TGTGCCAGCTCGCTACTTTTAGCGGGGGACACAGATACGCAGTATTTT,CASSLLLAGDTDTQYF
TRBJ2-2,-,-,TRBV7-2,TGTGCCACCGGCCGCGGGACGGGCACCGGGGAGCTGTTTTTT,CATGRGTGTGELFF
TRBJ2-1,once,TRBD1,TRBV14,TGTGCCAGCAGCCAATACCGGGACAGGGGACTATATGAGCAGTTCTTC,CASSQYRDRGLYEQFF
TRBJ2-7,-,TRBD2,TRBV12-3/TRBV12-4,TGTGCCAGCAGTTTGTCTAGCGGCTACGAGCAGTACTTC,CASSLSSGYEQYF
TRBJ1-2,-,-,TRBV4-1,TGCGCCAGCAGCCAAGGTGCAAGTCCCTACGGCTACACCTTC,CASSQGASPYGYTF
TRBJ2-7,-,-,TRBV7-2,TGTGCCAGCAGCTCTACCATCCACGAGCAGTACTTC,CASSSTIHEQYF
TRBJ1-4,-,-,TRBV4-3,TGCGCCAGCAGCCTATCGGGTCGGGAAAAACTGTTTTTT,CASSLSGREKLFF
TRBJ2-2,-,-,TRBV6-2/TRBV6-3,TGTGCCAGCAGTCCCCGGGGGGGGGAGCTGTTTTTT,CASSPRGGELFF
TRBJ2-2,once,TRBD1,TRBV5-6,TGTGCCAGCCAAGGACAGGGGCAGAGCACCGGGGAGCTGTTTTTT,CASQGQGQSTGELFF
TRBJ1-4,-,-,TRBV10-1,TGCGCCAGCAGTGAGTCGAATCCCGGGGAAGATGAAAAACTGTTTTTT,CASSESNPGEDEKLFF
TRBJ1-1,-,-,TRBV18,TGTGCCAGCTCCCGGGGCGGGGGGGGCACCACTGAAGCTTTCTTT,CASSRGGGGTTEAFF
TRBJ1-5,-,TRBD1,TRBV30,TGTGCCTGGACCCTTGGGACAGCGTCTCATCAGCCCCAGCATTTT,CAWTLGTASHQPQHF
TRBJ2-1,few,-,TRBV6-5,TGTGCCAGCAGTTACTCGAGGCTCAATGAGCAGTTCTTC,CASSYSRLNEQFF
TRBJ2-1,-,TRBD1,TRBV7-2,TGTGCCAGCAGCACAAGGGGGCAGGGGAGCTCCTACAATGAGCAGTTCTTC,CASSTRGQGSSYNEQFF
TRBJ1-2,-,TRBD1,TRBV2,TGTGCCAGCAGTGAAGCGGGGCTTCGGACAGGGCGCTACTATGGCTACACCTTC,CASSEAGLRTGRYYGYTF
TRBJ1-6,-,TRBD1,TRBV18,TGTGCCAGCTCACCAACAGGGGTACTCCCCTATAATTCACCCCTCCACTTT,CASSPTGVLPYNSPLHF
TRBJ2-7,-,TRBD2,TRBV7-2,TGTGCCAGCAGCCCTGGGGGTGGCGGGGGGCCCTACGAGCAGTACTTC,CASSPGGGGGPYEQYF
TRBJ1-5,-,-,TRBV28,TGTGCCAGCAGTTTAGGCAGGGAATATCAGCCCCAGCATTTT,CASSLGREYQPQHF
TRBJ2-7,-,TRBD1,TRBV4-3,TGCGCCAGCAGCCAAGGGGGACAGGGGGCCTACGAGCAGTACTTC,CASSQGGQGAYEQYF
TRBJ2-7,-,-,TRBV6-5,TGTGCCAGCAGCGTCCGGTTAAGCTCCTACGAGCAGTACTTC,CASSVRLSSYEQYF
TRBJ2-5,-,TRBD1,TRBV4-1,TGCGCCAGCAGCCAAGTGACAGGGGGCGTTGGGGAGACCCAGTACTTC,CASSQVTGGVGETQYF
TRBJ2-3,once,TRBD2,TRBV9,TGTGCCAGCAGCGTTCTCGCGGGAGGAACCACAGATACGCAGTATTTT,CASSVLAGGTTDTQYF
TRBJ2-2,-,TRBD2,TRBV19,TGTGCCAGTAGTGGCCCGGGACTAGCCCTGGATACCGGGGAGCTGTTTTTT,CASSGPGLALDTGELFF
TRBJ2-1,-,-,TRBV19,TGTGCCAGTAGTATACAGGCTTACAATGAGCAGTTCTTC,CASSIQAYNEQFF
TRBJ2-1,few,TRBD2,TRBV27,TGTGCCAGCAGCCTCATAGCGGGCACGGCCAGTGAGCAGTTCTTC,CASSLIAGTASEQFF
TRBJ1-4,-,-,TRBV9,TGTGCCAGCAGCACGGGGATGGTGAATGAAAAACTGTTTTTT,CASSTGMVNEKLFF
TRBJ2-3,-,-,TRBV11-3,TGTGCCAGCAGTCCCCGGGGTTTGAGCACAGATACGCAGTATTTT,CASSPRGLSTDTQYF
TRBJ2-1,once,TRBD1,TRBV2,TGTGCCAGCAGTTCGGCCCGGGACAGGGACGAGCAGTTCTTC,CASSSARDRDEQFF
TRBJ2-5,-,TRBD1,TRBV4-1,TGCGCCAGCAGCCAGCTCGGACAGGGCCAAGAGACCCAGTACTTC,CASSQLGQGQETQYF
TRBJ1-5,-,-,TRBV10-3,TGTGCCATCAGTGAGCCGGGCGGGGGAAGCAATCAGCCCCAGCATTTT,CAISEPGGGSNQPQHF
TRBJ1-4,-,-,TRBV6-5,TGTGCCAGCAGTTACAACCCCCAGGGGACTAATGAAAAACTGTTTTTT,CASSYNPQGTNEKLFF